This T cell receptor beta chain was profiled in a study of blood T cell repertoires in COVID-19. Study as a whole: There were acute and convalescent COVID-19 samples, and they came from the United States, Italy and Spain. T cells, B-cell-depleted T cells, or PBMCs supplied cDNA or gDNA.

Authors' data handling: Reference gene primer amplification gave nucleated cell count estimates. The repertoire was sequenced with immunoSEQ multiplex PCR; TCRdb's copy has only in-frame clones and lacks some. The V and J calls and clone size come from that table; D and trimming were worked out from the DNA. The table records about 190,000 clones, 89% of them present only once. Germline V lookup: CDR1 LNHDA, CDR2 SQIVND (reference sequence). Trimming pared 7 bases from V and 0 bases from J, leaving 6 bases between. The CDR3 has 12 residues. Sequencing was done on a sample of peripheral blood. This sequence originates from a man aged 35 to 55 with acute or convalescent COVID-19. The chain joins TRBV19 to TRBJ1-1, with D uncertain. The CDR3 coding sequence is TGTGCCAGTACTAACCTGAACACTGAAGCTTTCTTT. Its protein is CASTNLNTEAFF.